What follows are 30 T cell receptor beta chains derived from one specimen sequenced in a study of molecular identifiers for immune sequencing clone quantification (dated by TCRdb to the late 2010s). Library creation used PCR. This sample was sequenced with a NextSeq 500. Using fastp at Q25 and MiXCR, TCRdb reprocessed the public reads and kept productive beta chains. Each record represents a unique CDR3 protein, reported with the most common genes and DNA among its rows. For this sample the table gives under 800,000 distinct CDR3 sequences, of which roughly 27% were detected only once. The ten largest account for 0.6% to 0.9% of the sample. The sequencing sample was made of naive CD8+ T cells from blood, with Jurkat cell RNA spiked in. Read against the paper, the sample's cell subset or site label means: FACS-sorted CD8+CD4-CCR7+CD45RA+ naive T cells. All receptors derive from a human donor in good health. Some libraries in this study had Jurkat cell RNA spiked in.

This clonotype has at least ten counts. This chain uses TRBV28 with TRBJ1-1; D remains ambiguous. The CDR3 extends over 13 amino acids. V gave up 6 bases and J gave up 5 bases, with 13 bases separating them. Germline assignment: CDR1 MDHEN and CDR2 SYDVKM. The CDR3 DNA reads TGTGCCAGCAGCCCTCGGTATATTACTGAAGCTTTCTTT. Its translation is CASSPRYITEAFF.

In its sample, this clonotype was seen many times. The CDR3 loop is CASSLHGNYGYTF. CDR3 nucleotide sequence: TGTGCCAGCAGCTTGCATGGGAACTATGGCTACACCTTC. The rearrangement joins TRBV5-5 to TRBJ1-2; D is unclear. Germline lookup yields CDR1 SGHKS and CDR2 YYEKEE (reference sequence). Trimming cost V 1 base and J 2 bases, with 6 bases left between them. This CDR3 spans 13 amino acids.

This clonotype has ten or more counts. This rearrangement joins TRBV4-3 to TRBJ2-7, with TRBD2 matching 8 bases. The CDR3 is 16 amino acids. CDR1 is LGHNA, CDR2 YSLEER, per germline. J was trimmed by 2 bases and V by 2 bases; bases with no gene match: 8. DNA for the CDR3: TGCGCCAGCAGCCAAATTTCAACTAGCGGCGCCTACGAGCAGTACTTC. Its protein product is CASSQISTSGAYEQYF.

The V gene is TRBV4-3, the J gene TRBJ2-4; possibly TRBD2 for D (6 bases). Trimming stripped 0 bases from V and 3 bases from J, with 9 bases between. The length of the CDR3 is 15 residues. Germline V gene lookup returns CDR1 LGHNA and CDR2 YSLEER. Here the CDR3 reads CASSQDRRGKNIQYF. CDR3 in DNA: TGCGCCAGCAGCCAAGATCGGCGGGGCAAAAACATTCAGTACTTC.

The chain links TRBV27 to TRBJ1-6; 8 positions agree with TRBD1. Germline trimming cut 2 bases from V and 4 bases from J; bases unmatched to any gene: 1. The germline V gene has CDR1 MNHEY and CDR2 SMNVEV (reference sequence). CDR3 length: 15 residues. The CDR3 DNA sequence: TGTGCCAGCAGTTTACGACAGGGGTATAATTCACCCCTCCACTTT. Translating gives CASSLRQGYNSPLHF.

Here the CDR3 DNA reads TGTGCCAGCAGCTTAGAGGTGTATGAGCAGTTCTTC. It codes for CASSLEVYEQFF. The V call is TRBV7-9, the J call TRBJ2-1; D is ambiguous. CDR3 length: 12 residues. CDR1 is SEHNR and CDR2 is FQNEAQ in the germline V gene (reference sequence). V was shortened by 1 base and J by 8 bases, with 6 bases between the two germline ends.

The table lists this clonotype with a count of one. This may arise from a read error, as a much more abundant clone is one base away. The V and J genes are TRBV5-1 and TRBJ2-5, with 8 positions matching TRBD2. V lost 0 bases, J lost 1 base, and 5 bases stayed unmatched. Per the germline V gene, CDR1 is SGHRS and CDR2 is YFSETQ. The CDR3 consists of 16 residues. The CDR3 DNA is TGCGCCAGCAGCTTGGTGATAGCGGGGTGCCAAGAGACCCAGTACTTC. Translating gives CASSLVIAGCQETQYF.

Regarding this clonotype: This may arise from a read error, as a much more abundant clone is one base away. The rearrangement links TRBV28 to TRBJ2-1; the match to TRBD1 covers 7 bases. In germline, CDR1 is MDHEN, CDR2 SYDVKM. There are 15 residues in the CDR3. The junction had 11 bases not matched to a gene; V was cut back by 2 bases and J by 10 bases. In DNA, the CDR3 is TGTGCCAGCAGTTTAAGGGGGCTTAGTTCGGGCGAGCAGTTCTTC. Encoded protein: CASSLRGLSSGEQFF.

This clonotype was observed a few times. This rearrangement joins TRBV9 to TRBJ2-2; D is uncertain. Germline CDR1 and CDR2: SGDLS and YYNGEE. The CDR3 consists of 14 residues. Trimming took off 0 bases at V and 4 bases at J, with 7 bases between the two ends. The CDR3 DNA reads TGTGCCAGCAGCGTAGCTCTGCTCACCGGGGAGCTGTTTTTT. It codes for CASSVALLTGELFF.

For this clonotype: Being one base from a much bigger clone, this may be a read error. The chain recombines TRBV4-3 with TRBJ2-7; 10 nucleotides agree with TRBD2. This CDR3 contains 15 residues. Germline V gives CDR1 LGHNA, CDR2 YSLEER. The trim removed 5 bases at V and 2 bases at J, leaving 6 bases unmatched. The DNA of the CDR3 is TGCGCCAGCAGCATACCAGCGGGAGGGACCTACGAGCAGTACTTC. Translation: CASSIPAGGTYEQYF.

This clonotype was counted at least ten times. This chain links TRBV13 with TRBJ2-3, with 9 bases matching TRBD1. Germline CDR1 PRHDT, CDR2 FYEKMQ (reference sequence). There are 15 residues in the CDR3. Unmatched junction bases numbered 8, after V lost 2 bases and J lost 8 bases. The CDR3 coding sequence is TGTGCCAGCAGCTTAAAGGGACAGGGAGCTCGTACGCAGTATTTT. Translation gives CASSLKGQGARTQYF.

In this sample, this clonotype turned up many times. The rearrangement links TRBV13 to TRBJ2-3; no firm D call. Trimming took off 1 base at V and 1 base at J, with 9 bases between the two ends. The CDR3 sequence is 15 residues long. CDR1 is PRHDT, CDR2 FYEKMQ, per germline (reference sequence). The CDR3 protein is CASSLATQGTDTQYF. CDR3 DNA sequence: TGTGCCAGCAGCTTAGCGACACAAGGCACAGATACGCAGTATTTT. The full variable domain, with the rest looked up from reference TRBV13 and TRBJ2-3, is AAGVIQSPRHLIKEKRETATLKCYPIPRHDTVYWYQQGPGQDPQFLISFYEKMQSDKGSIPDRFSAQQFSDYHSELNMSSLELGDSALYFCASSLATQGTDTQYFGPGTRLTVL.

This clonotype turned up a few times. The chain employs TRBV5-6 and TRBJ2-7, with 7 bases aligning to TRBD2. CDR1 and CDR2 (germline): SGHDT, YYEEEE. Trimming removed 1 base from V and 0 bases from J; junction bases left unmatched: 4. The CDR3 sequence is 15 residues long. CDR3 residues: CASSLWREISYEQYF. CDR3 coding DNA: TGTGCCAGCAGCTTGTGGCGGGAGATCTCCTACGAGCAGTACTTC.

Remarks on this clonotype: A much larger clone lies a single base off, so this may be a read error. The chain carries TRBV6-7 and TRBJ2-3; D unclear. TRBV6-7 is assigned to the ORF class and has an uncertain function. This CDR3 contains 12 residues. CDR3 in DNA: TGTGCCAGCAGCTATAGCAGAGTGACGCGGTATTTT. Translating it yields CASSYSRVTRYF.

A word on this clonotype: A read error may be the cause here, since a much bigger clone is one base away. The chain employs TRBV3-1 and TRBJ2-3; D is uncertain. The germline V gene encodes CDR1 LGHDT and CDR2 YNNKEL (reference sequence). The CDR3 extends over 15 amino acids. CDR3 residues: CASRPARNGTDMQYF. The CDR3 DNA follows: TGTGCCAGCAGACCGGCCCGAAATGGTACGGATATGCAGTATTTT.

Of note for this clonotype: Here the CDR3 omits its conserved ending phenylalanine or tryptophan, so a read error is the likely source. V gene TRBV15 combines with J gene TRBJ1-1, with 7 bases that match TRBD1. The germline V gene encodes CDR1 LNHNV and CDR2 YYDKDF (reference sequence). This CDR3 comprises 12 residues. Unmatched junction bases numbered 0, after V lost 3 bases and J lost 5 bases. In DNA, the CDR3 is TGTGCCACCAGCAGCAGGGGGACTGAAGCTTTCTAT. It specifies CATSSRGTEAFY.

The chain recombines TRBV5-6 with TRBJ2-1, with TRBD1 as a possible D gene (6 bases). The CDR3 is 14 amino acids. The V and J ends lost 7 bases and 4 bases respectively, with 15 bases between them. Germline loops: CDR1 SGHDT, CDR2 YYEEEE. The CDR3 region is CASLRDTEYNEQFF. The CDR3 DNA reads TGTGCCAGCCTCCGGGACACAGAATACAATGAGCAGTTCTTC.

This chain connects TRBV19 to TRBJ2-3; 11 positions match TRBD2. Trimming cost V 5 bases and J 2 bases; bases outside gene matches: 9. The length of the CDR3 is 17 residues. CDR1 and CDR2 from the germline V gene are LNHDA and SQIVND (reference sequence). The CDR3 reads CASSETVTSGATDTQYF. CDR3 bases: TGTGCCAGTAGTGAAACCGTGACTAGCGGGGCCACAGATACGCAGTATTTT.

A word on this clonotype: One junction end disagrees with the germline gene, perhaps due to a read error. The V gene is TRBV7-2, the J gene TRBJ2-3; TRBD1 might be the D (7 bases). The CDR3 has 18 residues. The germline gives CDR1 SGHTA, CDR2 FQGNSA. The CDR3 coding sequence is TGTGCCGGCAGCTTAGGAGGGGGCGATGGGGGTAGCACAGGTACGCAGTATTTT. Protein product: CAGSLGGGDGGSTGTQYF.

About this clonotype: A read error may be the cause here, since a much bigger clone is one base away. The chain carries TRBV4-1 and TRBJ2-2, with 8 bases that match TRBD1. The V gene's germline CDR1 is MGHRA and CDR2 YSYEKL. The V gene end was trimmed by 7 bases and the J gene end by 4 bases; junction bases not matched to a gene: 11. The CDR3 consists of 16 residues. The CDR3 sequence is CASIDTLQGATGELFF. The CDR3 nucleotides read TGCGCCAGCATCGACACACTCCAGGGGGCCACCGGGGAGCTGTTTTTT.

This clonotype appeared a few times. The genes are TRBV9 and TRBJ2-7, with 7 nucleotides matching TRBD2. With V trimmed by 4 bases and J by 2 bases, 9 bases remained unmatched. Germline V gene lookup returns CDR1 SGDLS and CDR2 YYNGEE. This CDR3 has 15 amino acids. DNA for the CDR3: TGTGCCAGCAGCCCCCTCAGCGGGAACGCCTACGAGCAGTACTTC. Encoded protein: CASSPLSGNAYEQYF.

This chain connects TRBV7-8 to TRBJ2-3; 8 nucleotides agree with TRBD2. Germline CDR1 SGHVS, CDR2 FQNEAQ. The ends lost 7 bases at V and 0 bases at J; junction bases unmatched: 18. The length of the CDR3 is 19 residues. The CDR3 is CASTGEGVAGYPSTDTQYF. In DNA, the CDR3 is TGTGCCAGCACCGGGGAGGGGGTAGCGGGATACCCTAGCACAGATACGCAGTATTTT.

This clonotype was seen at least ten times. This rearrangement joins TRBV27 to TRBJ2-1, with a tentative D call TRBD1 (6 bases). The CDR3 length is 15 residues. V lost 0 bases and J lost 2, with 8 bases in between. Per germline, CDR1 MNHEY and CDR2 SMNVEV (reference sequence). CDR3 nucleotide sequence: TGTGCCAGCAGTTTATCCAACAGGGCCTACAATGAGCAGTTCTTC. This gives the protein CASSLSNRAYNEQFF.

In the case of this clonotype: A much larger clone sits a single nucleotide away, making a read error possible. CDR3 bases: TGTGCCAGCAGCTTGTGGGGTGAGCTGGGGACCGCGGGCACTGAAGCTTTCTTT. Translating it yields CASSLWGELGTAGTEAFF. The chain joins TRBV5-6 to TRBJ1-1, with D perhaps TRBD1 (5 bases). V lost 1 base and J 4 bases, leaving 23 bases between the germline ends. The CDR3 is made up of 18 amino acids. Germline-derived CDR1 and CDR2 are SGHDT and YYEEEE.

This clonotype was seen a handful of times. The rearrangement links TRBV7-9 to TRBJ1-4; no clear D. The CDR3 spans 14 residues. Germline values: CDR1 SEHNR, CDR2 FQNEAQ (reference sequence). Trimming removed 6 bases from V and 7 bases from J, with 15 bases in between. This CDR3 is CASSTPGLGEKLFF. DNA for the CDR3: TGTGCCAGCAGTACCCCGGGATTGGGTGAAAAACTGTTTTTT.

For this clonotype: One base away lies a much larger clone, so this may be a sequencing read error. The gene calls are TRBV7-9 and TRBJ2-5; the D gene is possibly TRBD2 (7 bases). In germline, CDR1 is SEHNR, CDR2 FQNEAQ (reference sequence). The CDR3 is 15 amino acids. V lost 8 bases to trimming and J lost 4 bases, with 20 bases between them. CDR3 loop: CASGPEWGGVETQYF. CDR3 nucleotides: TGTGCCAGCGGCCCTGAATGGGGGGGCGTAGAGACCCAGTACTTC.

The chain joins TRBV12-3 or TRBV12-4 to TRBJ2-1; TRBD2 agrees at 12 bases. J lost 7 bases, V lost 5 bases, and 9 bases had no gene match. The CDR3 contains 16 residues. Here the CDR3 reads CASSHLAGGPLNEQFF. The CDR3 coding sequence is TGTGCCAGCAGTCATCTAGCGGGGGGGCCATTAAATGAGCAGTTCTTC.

This clonotype has more than one count but fewer than ten. This chain connects TRBV24-1 to TRBJ2-3; D ambiguous. The V and J ends lost 1 base and 1 base respectively, with 5 bases between them. Germline V gives CDR1 KGHDR, CDR2 SFDVKD. The CDR3 is 14 residues long. The CDR3 DNA follows: TGTGCCACCAGTGATTTTTTCGGCACAGATACGCAGTATTTT. It yields the protein CATSDFFGTDTQYF.

This clonotype was recorded a few times. V and J are TRBV4-3 and TRBJ2-2, with D unresolved. Deletions cut 1 base from V and 4 bases from J, with 10 bases between. CDR1 is LGHNA and CDR2 is YSLEER in the germline V gene. The CDR3 runs to 15 residues. The CDR3 protein is CASSQGVRATGELFF. The CDR3 nucleotides read TGCGCCAGCAGCCAAGGGGTGCGTGCCACCGGGGAGCTGTTTTTT.

This chain joins TRBV7-9 and TRBJ2-1; TRBD2 matches 10 bases. Germline-derived CDR1 and CDR2 are SEHNR and FQNEAQ (reference sequence). CDR3 length: 17 residues. After removal of 1 base from V and 3 bases from J, the junction contained 6 bases not matched to a gene. The CDR3 loop is CASSLGASGSYYNEQFF. In DNA, the CDR3 is TGTGCCAGCAGCTTAGGGGCTAGCGGGAGCTACTACAATGAGCAGTTCTTC.